This TCR beta chain emerged from a study of blood T cell repertoires in COVID-19. The CDR3 is made up of 13 amino acids. Germline values: CDR1 MDHEN, CDR2 SYDVKM. Trimming cost V 5 bases and J 7 bases, with 15 bases left between them. Methods used by the authors: Reference gene primers were amplified, and this amplification served to estimate nucleated cell counts. Generated by immunoSEQ multiplex PCR, the TCRdb table keeps only in-frame clones and is missing some. V and J calls and clone size come straight from that table; D and trimming were deduced from the DNA. The sample includes 150,000 to 250,000 clones, roughly four fifths seen only once; the top ten take 6.5% to 9.5%. This clone was seen more than once but under ten times.

The material sequenced was PBMCs or T cells enriched from blood (not recorded which). The TCR originated in a man aged 35 to 55 who had recovered from COVID-19. This chain joins TRBV28 and TRBJ2-7, with D perhaps TRBD1 (5 bases). CDR3 sequence: CASSAGRGREQYF. In nucleotides, the CDR3 is TGTGCCAGCAGTGCCGGTAGGGGCCGTGAGCAGTACTTC.